These T cell receptor beta chains were read from a single sample in a study of shared clonotypes between healthy human individuals. The table came from immunoSEQ multiplex PCR; TCRdb's copy has only in-frame clones and leaves some out. This sample has about 2.2 million clones, with around 93% found just once. The sequenced material came from naive CD8+ T cells from PBMCs. The receptors here all came from a young man in good health. Some clones in this sample may be carry-over from other donors' samples. The CDR3 runs from the conserved cysteine through the conserved F or W. A D gene is named only where the DNA matches it firmly. The size of a clone is reported for some rows only, either as once, few or many, or as a class for expanded clones.

j_gene | abundance | d_gene | v_gene | CDR3aa | CDR3nt
TRBJ2-7 | . | . | TRBV6-1 | CASSERGQLTLISYEQYF | TGTGCCAGCAGTGAACGCGGACAGTTGACGTTAATCTCCTACGAGCAGTACTTC
TRBJ2-7 | . | . | TRBV27 | CASKRIEPSYEQYF | TGTGCCAGCAAACGGATAGAACCCTCCTACGAGCAGTACTTC
TRBJ2-5 | . | . | TRBV15 | CATRGDVSETQYF | TGTGCCACCAGGGGGGATGTTTCGGAGACCCAGTACTTC
TRBJ2-5 | . | . | TRBV14 | CASSQSGYQETQYF | TGTGCCAGCAGCCAATCAGGCTACCAAGAGACCCAGTACTTC
TRBJ2-7 | once | . | TRBV28 | CASSFRGHYEQYF | TGTGCCAGCAGTTTCCGCGGCCACTACGAGCAGTACTTC
TRBJ2-1 | . | TRBD2 | TRBV7-9 | CASSLGGTSGAYNEQFF | TGTGCCAGCAGCTTAGGGGGGACTAGCGGAGCTTACAATGAGCAGTTCTTC
TRBJ2-7 | few | . | TRBV7-9 | CASSPGRYEQYF | TGTGCCAGCAGCCCGGGGAGGTACGAGCAGTACTTC
TRBJ2-7 | once | . | TRBV7-6 | CASSPPGDSYEQYF | TGTGCCAGCAGCCCCCCCGGGGACTCCTACGAGCAGTACTTC
TRBJ2-7 | . | TRBD1 | TRBV19 | CASSEYPQTGQGDEQYF | TGTGCCAGTAGTGAATACCCACAGACCGGACAGGGCGACGAGCAGTACTTC
TRBJ2-2 | . | TRBD1 | TRBV7-9 | CASSSNEIQGASTGELFF | TGTGCCAGCAGCTCAAACGAAATACAGGGGGCTAGTACCGGGGAGCTGTTTTTT
TRBJ1-1 | once | . | TRBV27 | CASSYQGGTEAFF | TGTGCCAGCAGTTATCAGGGTGGAACTGAAGCTTTCTTT
TRBJ2-3 | . | . | TRBV5-8 | CASSPGRREGLSTDTQYF | TGTGCCAGCAGCCCGGGTCGTCGTGAGGGGTTATCCACAGATACGCAGTATTTT
TRBJ2-7 | . | . | TRBV9 | CASSVSSYSSYEQYF | TGTGCCAGCAGCGTAAGCTCGTACAGCTCCTACGAGCAGTACTTC
TRBJ1-1 | . | . | TRBV7-9 | CASSLVIDGTEAFF | TGTGCCAGCAGCTTAGTGATCGATGGCACTGAAGCTTTCTTT
TRBJ2-3 | . | TRBD2 | TRBV9 | CASSVERDAHILIDTQYF | TGTGCCAGCAGCGTCGAGCGGGACGCACATATCCTCATAGATACGCAGTATTTT